The 5 T cell receptor beta chains reported below all come from one sample, sequenced in a study of PD-1 blockade in classical Hodgkin lymphoma. Every patient had relapsed following autologous stem cell transplantation, and cohorts differed in brentuximab vedotin exposure. Repertoires were generated with immunoSEQ multiplex PCR, while TCRdb's copy carries only in-frame clones and drops some. Among around 45,000 clones listed, 65% to 85% were seen once. Material: peripheral blood mononuclear cells (PBMCs), obtained before the second cycle of nivolumab. These receptors were collected from a human donor with classical Hodgkin lymphoma.

This clone was counted ten times or more. The genes are TRBV13 and TRBJ2-1, with D possibly being TRBD2 (6 bases). This CDR3 comprises 14 residues. V was clipped by 5 bases and J by 8 bases, with 16 bases between them. CDR1 is PRHDT and CDR2 is FYEKMQ in the germline V gene (reference sequence). CDR3 sequence: CASSESSDPDEQFF. The CDR3 DNA follows: TGTGCCAGCAGCGAATCTAGCGACCCCGATGAGCAGTTCTTC.

In this sample, this clone turned up a few times. The gene calls are TRBV28 and TRBJ2-1; no clear D. Per the germline V gene, CDR1 is MDHEN and CDR2 is SYDVKM. The CDR3 runs 11 residues. The germline V and J ends were trimmed by 4 bases and 5 bases, with 3 bases remaining between them. The CDR3: CASSWHNEQFF. For the CDR3, the DNA is TGTGCCAGCAGTTGGCACAATGAGCAGTTCTTC.

The chain employs TRBV5-1 and TRBJ1-5; 8 bases match TRBD1. Germline CDR1 reads SGHRS; CDR2 reads YFSETQ. V was pared by 2 bases and J by 5 bases, with 3 bases of the junction left unmatched. The CDR3 consists of 14 residues. The CDR3 loop is CASSFGTGDQPQHF. Here the CDR3 DNA reads TGCGCCAGCAGCTTCGGGACAGGAGATCAGCCCCAGCATTTT.

The chain couples TRBV4-3 to TRBJ2-2, with TRBD1 as a possible D gene (7 bases). In germline, CDR1 is LGHNA, CDR2 YSLEER. The CDR3 loop spans 16 amino acids. Trimming cost V 4 bases and J 4 bases, with 16 bases left between them. The CDR3 DNA sequence: TGCGCCAGCAGCCGATCGGCAGGGGGGATCACCGGGGAGCTGTTTTTT. Its translation: CASSRSAGGITGELFF.

Only a few counts were recorded for this clone. The rearrangement uses TRBV9 and TRBJ1-5, with 7 bases identical to TRBD1. The germline V gene encodes CDR1 SGDLS and CDR2 YYNGEE. CDR3 length: 15 amino acids. Trimming at V came to 3 bases and at J to 0 bases, leaving 3 bases not matched to a gene. CDR3 nucleotide sequence: TGTGCCAGCAGCGCGGGGACAGCTAGCAATCAGCCCCAGCATTTT. This codes for CASSAGTASNQPQHF.